This T cell receptor (beta chain) derives from a study of cytomegalovirus exposure and HLA in healthy donors. Study-level information: The roughly 130 validation repertoires used the same platform as the approximately 700 first-cohort repertoires (as reported by a later analysis). General study findings and limits: It was found in a later analysis that first-cohort TCR clusters tended to co-occur in the 100 to 150 validation repertoires. Reports showed the classifier diagnosing cytomegalovirus status with high specificity and sensitivity. The study flagged approximately 180 TCR beta chains as cytomegalovirus-associated.

TCRdb's copy holds only in-frame clones and misses some; the assay was immunoSEQ multiplex PCR. The sample includes about 130,000 clones, 80% to 90% of them seen just once. As regards this clone: The antigen is unknown.

V trimming: 5 bases; J trimming: 7 bases; junction bases outside the gene matches: 13. This CDR3 contains 16 residues. Germline V lookup: CDR1 LNHNV, CDR2 YYDKDF (reference sequence). The V and J genes are TRBV15 and TRBJ2-1; 8 positions match TRBD1. The receptor's source is a woman aged 18-29 years in good health and CMV-seropositive. The sample comprised PBMCs. CDR3 amino acids: CATSEARRTGYNEQFF. The CDR3 DNA reads TGTGCCACCAGCGAGGCGAGGCGGACAGGGTATAATGAGCAGTTCTTC.